These 11 T cell receptor beta chains were all obtained from the same sample, sequenced in a study of cytomegalovirus exposure and HLA in healthy donors. 13 Jbeta primers and 60 Vbeta primers were used for the PCR. The protocol was immunoSEQ multiplex PCR, while the TCRdb copy is restricted to in-frame clones and leaves out a portion. Of fewer than 95,000 clones listed, roughly 60% are singletons. The specimen was PBMCs. Receptors were obtained from a woman between 45 and 60 years old in good health and CMV-seropositive.

This clone was seen a handful of times. The V gene is TRBV6-5, the J gene TRBJ2-1; the D gene is possibly TRBD2 (6 bases). This CDR3 is built from 13 residues. Germline-derived CDR1 and CDR2 are MNHEY and SVGAGI. V dropped 3 bases and J dropped 4 bases, with 7 bases sitting between them. The CDR3 bases are TGTGCCAGCAGTTATGGAGGGTACAATGAGCAGTTCTTC. Protein product: CASSYGGYNEQFF.

The rearrangement links TRBV6-1 to TRBJ1-2; possibly TRBD1 for D (5 bases). V shed 8 bases and J shed 2 bases, with 15 bases lying between them. The CDR3 contains 14 residues. Germline CDR1 reads MNHNS; CDR2 reads SASEGT. This CDR3 reads CASRDSGVNYGYTF. CDR3 DNA: TGTGCCAGCCGGGACTCTGGGGTAAACTATGGCTACACCTTC.

This chain joins TRBV10-3 and TRBJ2-1; possibly TRBD2 for D (6 bases). In germline, CDR1 is ENHRY, CDR2 SYGVKD. Trimming shortened V by 5 bases and J by 6 bases, and 17 bases separated the two germline ends. The CDR3 is 15 residues long. Here the CDR3 reads CAISRDGGKGNEQFF. The CDR3 DNA reads as TGTGCCATCAGTCGGGACGGGGGAAAGGGCAATGAGCAGTTCTTC.

The gene calls are TRBV27 and TRBJ1-1; D might be TRBD1 (5 bases). Germline-derived CDR1 and CDR2 are MNHEY and SMNVEV (reference sequence). This CDR3 is built from 15 residues. The V gene lost 5 bases and the J gene lost 4 bases, with 17 bases spanning the gap. CDR3 DNA: TGTGCCAGCAGTCCTGCCCCGGGGGAGGGCACTGAAGCTTTCTTT. Its translation: CASSPAPGEGTEAFF.

This chain connects TRBV7-2 to TRBJ2-7, with D possibly being TRBD1 (5 bases). This CDR3 region has 15 residues. Between the trimmed V and J ends, which lost 0 bases and 1 base, there was a span of 10 bases. In germline, CDR1 is SGHTA, CDR2 FQGNSA. CDR3 residues: CASSLAATGSYEQYF. CDR3 DNA sequence: TGTGCCAGCAGCTTAGCGGCAACAGGTTCCTACGAGCAGTACTTC.

This sequence joins TRBV28 and TRBJ2-7; TRBD1 matches at 10 bases. V lost 6 bases, J lost 4 bases, and 12 bases stayed unmatched. CDR3 length: 16 amino acids. The germline gives CDR1 MDHEN, CDR2 SYDVKM. CDR3 bases: TGTGCCAGCAGCCTCGGGACAGGGGATATGAAATACGAGCAGTACTTC. Translated, it gives CASSLGTGDMKYEQYF.

This clone was seen a handful of times. This chain links TRBV28 with TRBJ1-1, with D hard to call. V was trimmed by 3 bases and J by 4 bases, leaving 12 bases between them. The germline CDR1 and CDR2 sequences are MDHEN and SYDVKM. This CDR3 has 14 residues. Here the CDR3 reads CASSFKGSGTEAFF. The CDR3 DNA follows: TGTGCCAGCAGTTTTAAAGGTTCGGGCACTGAAGCTTTCTTT.

The chain employs TRBV11-2 and TRBJ1-3, with a weak D call TRBD1 (6 bases). From germline, CDR1 is SGHAT and CDR2 FQNNGV. V lost 4 bases and J 0 bases, leaving 10 bases between the germline ends. CDR3 length equals 15 residues. The CDR3 loop is CASSSTGLSGNTIYF. DNA for the CDR3: TGTGCCAGCAGCTCGACAGGTCTCTCTGGAAACACCATATATTTT.

This chain links TRBV28 with TRBJ2-5, with TRBD1 matching 7 bases. The germline V gene has CDR1 MDHEN and CDR2 SYDVKM. V lost 3 bases and J lost 5; bases outside the gene matches: 9. CDR3 size: 15 residues. CDR3: CASSLHDRVMETQYF. The CDR3 DNA is TGTGCCAGCAGTTTGCACGACAGGGTTATGGAGACCCAGTACTTC.

The chain uses TRBV28 and TRBJ2-7; 9 bases are a match to TRBD2. J gave up 0 bases and V 3 bases, and 6 bases lay outside the gene matches. Germline assignment: CDR1 MDHEN and CDR2 SYDVKM. The CDR3 consists of 16 residues. CDR3 amino acids: CASSFSLAGLSYEQYF. CDR3 nucleotides: TGTGCCAGCAGTTTTTCCCTAGCGGGGCTCTCCTACGAGCAGTACTTC.

This clone was seen more than once but under ten times. At one end, the junction sequence differs from germline, possibly due to a read error. The rearrangement links TRBV7-9 to TRBJ1-1, with a weak D call TRBD1 (6 bases). CDR3 length: 14 amino acids. Germline assignment: CDR1 SEHNR and CDR2 FQNEAQ (reference sequence). This CDR3 is CSSSLGQMNTEAFF. In nucleotides, the CDR3 is TGTTCCAGCAGCTTAGGACAGATGAACACTGAAGCTTTCTTT.